What follows are 16 T cell receptor beta chains derived from one specimen sequenced in a study of blood T cells in healthy people across ages. Primers used in a second PCR of about 6 to 11 cycles were a sample-barcoded 5' primer and a J-beta primer mix. Via MiXCR, TCRdb re-called the 5' RACE reads, giving one row per CDR3 protein. Among some 1.5 million distinct CDR3 sequences listed, roughly 30% were seen once. Sequencing used blood. The source is a woman in her 30s in good health.

This chain uses TRBV7-2 with TRBJ2-7; 11 bases are a match to TRBD2. The CDR3 covers 15 residues. V trimming: 4 bases; J trimming: 4 bases; junction bases outside the gene matches: 6. CDR1 and CDR2 from the germline V gene are SGHTA and FQGNSA. The DNA for the CDR3 is TGTGCCAGCAGCTCCACTAGCGGGAGCATTTACGAGCAGTACTTC. Its protein product is CASSSTSGSIYEQYF.

The chain carries TRBV6-5 and TRBJ2-3; TRBD2 matches 11 bases. The CDR3 sequence is 14 residues long. The ends lost 10 bases at V and 3 bases at J; junction bases unmatched: 6. From germline, CDR1 is MNHEY and CDR2 SVGAGI. This CDR3 is CATRTSGSTDTQYF. Here the CDR3 DNA reads TGTGCCACAAGGACTAGCGGGTCTACAGATACGCAGTATTTT.

V and J are TRBV29-1 and TRBJ2-5; TRBD1 aligns across 10 bases. The end of the DNA fits TRBJ2-7 better, so the J call may be wrong. Looked up from germline, CDR1 is SQVTM and CDR2 is ANQGSEA. This CDR3 is 13 amino acids long. CDR3 coding DNA: TGCAGCGTTGTTCGGGGACAGGGGACCGAGCAGTACTTC. Its protein product is CSVVRGQGTEQYF.

This clonotype was recorded a few times. The J gene is TRBJ1-2, the V gene TRBV4-2; D is perhaps TRBD1 (5 bases). V was clipped by 0 bases and J by 4 bases, with 12 bases between them. The germline CDR1 and CDR2 sequences are LGHNA and YNFKEQ. CDR3 length equals 15 residues. CDR3 DNA sequence: TGTGCCAGCAGCCAAGATGGGGGGACCCCCTATGGCTACACCTTC. This translates into CASSQDGGTPYGYTF.

The chain employs TRBV30 and TRBJ2-3, with TRBD2 matching 9 bases. The CDR3 runs to 14 residues. Germline trimming cut 1 base from V and 3 bases from J; bases unmatched to any gene: 2. Germline V gene sequence: CDR1 GTSNPN, CDR2 SVGIG (reference sequence). CDR3: CAWSAGLATDTQYF. CDR3 sequence (DNA): TGTGCCTGGAGTGCGGGACTAGCTACAGATACGCAGTATTTT.

The gene calls are TRBV6-5 and TRBJ1-1; D remains unclear. Germline CDR1 and CDR2: MNHEY and SVGAGI. The CDR3 consists of 13 residues. V gave up 8 bases and J gave up 1 base, with 11 bases separating them. The CDR3 sequence is CASAGYSNTEAFF. CDR3 sequence (DNA): TGTGCCAGCGCAGGTTACTCGAACACTGAAGCTTTCTTT.

This clonotype was detected ten times or more. The CDR3 nucleotides are TGTGCCAGCAGTCCCCGTCGACAGGGGAGCTCCTACGAGCAGTACTTC. Amino acid sequence: CASSPRRQGSSYEQYF. This rearrangement joins TRBV12-3 or TRBV12-4 to TRBJ2-7; 8 bases are shared with TRBD1. J lost 0 bases, V lost 5 bases, and 9 bases had no gene match. The CDR3 totals 16 residues.

This clonotype was seen more than once but under ten times. V usage is TRBV7-2 and J usage is TRBJ2-7, with D possibly being TRBD1 or TRBD2 (5 bases each). The CDR3 consists of 16 residues. The germline gives CDR1 SGHTA, CDR2 FQGNSA. The V end was cut by 1 base, the J end by 4 bases, with 17 bases between. CDR3 in amino acids: CASSLGPLNGGYEQYF. In DNA form, the CDR3 reads TGTGCCAGCAGCTTAGGCCCCCTTAATGGGGGATACGAGCAGTACTTC.

The chain uses TRBV28 and TRBJ2-7; 10 bases agree with TRBD1. CDR3 length: 14 amino acids. V lost 7 bases to trimming and J lost 3 bases; unmatched junction nucleotides: 6. Per germline, CDR1 MDHEN and CDR2 SYDVKM. The CDR3 DNA reads TGTGCCAGCATCACCGGGGACAGGGGCTACGAGCAGTACTTC. It codes for CASITGDRGYEQYF.

CDR3: CASSRGGVLRTSYNEQFF. DNA of the CDR3: TGTGCCAGCAGTCGAGGCGGGGTATTGAGGACTAGCTACAATGAGCAGTTCTTC. This chain uses TRBV6-1 with TRBJ2-1; 7 bases match TRBD2. Germline-derived CDR1 and CDR2 are MNHNS and SASEGT. This CDR3 is built from 18 residues. Germline trimming cut 5 bases from V and 3 bases from J; bases unmatched to any gene: 16.

The chain links TRBV5-1 to TRBJ1-1, with D possibly matching TRBD1 (5 bases). The V gene lost 0 bases and the J gene lost 3 bases, with 9 bases spanning the gap. Germline values: CDR1 SGHRS, CDR2 YFSETQ. CDR3 size: 14 residues. The CDR3 DNA is TGCGCCAGCAGCTTGGGAACAGGTCACACTGAAGCTTTCTTT. It encodes CASSLGTGHTEAFF.

This clonotype occurred a few times. This chain connects TRBV5-5 to TRBJ2-1; 10 nucleotides line up with TRBD2. The CDR3 extends over 14 amino acids. V lost 1 base to trimming and J lost 10 bases; unmatched junction nucleotides: 5. Looked up from germline, CDR1 is SGHKS and CDR2 is YYEKEE (reference sequence). CDR3 sequence: CASSLKSGRAEQFF. The CDR3 bases are TGTGCCAGCAGCTTGAAAAGCGGGAGGGCCGAGCAGTTCTTC.

This clonotype was observed many times. V and J are TRBV4-3 and TRBJ2-1, with D perhaps matching TRBD1 (5 bases). Germline V gene sequence: CDR1 LGHNA, CDR2 YSLEER. CDR3 length: 13 amino acids. The germline V and J ends were trimmed by 4 bases and 10 bases, with 14 bases remaining between them. The CDR3 reads CASSRVVRAEQFF. The CDR3 DNA is TGCGCCAGCAGCCGGGTGGTCAGGGCCGAGCAGTTCTTC.

The genes are TRBV7-9 and TRBJ1-1; a possible D gene is TRBD1 (5 bases). V dropped 9 bases and J dropped 5 bases, with 22 bases sitting between them. CDR3 size: 15 residues. Germline CDR1 SEHNR, CDR2 FQNEAQ (reference sequence). In DNA, the CDR3 is TGTGCCAGTAGAAAAGGGGAAGCAGGCGGAACTGAAGCTTTCTTT. It codes for CASRKGEAGGTEAFF.

The rearrangement links TRBV12-3 or TRBV12-4 to TRBJ1-2; no clear D gene. Trimming removed 4 bases at V and 4 bases at J, with 22 bases between. The CDR3 length is 17 residues. Here the CDR3 DNA reads TGTGCCAGCAGTTATGGCCTGGCGGCCCATACCGGCTATGGCTACACCTTC. Protein: CASSYGLAAHTGYGYTF.

The chain couples TRBV9 to TRBJ2-1; no reliable D call. The germline gives CDR1 SGDLS, CDR2 YYNGEE. V was shortened by 3 bases and J by 9 bases, with 13 bases between the two germline ends. This CDR3 region has 13 residues. As DNA, the CDR3 is TGTGCCAGCAGCGAAATTCGCGGAAGTGAGCAGTTCTTC. Encoded protein: CASSEIRGSEQFF.